Here is one T cell receptor beta chain with its context. It has no known antigen specificity. There are no base qualities to consult, and no much larger clone falls within one base. The V end gives up 6 bases and the J end 0 bases, leaving 8 bases in the junction not matched to a gene. Counted from cysteine to phenylalanine, this CDR3 has 16 amino acids. CDR3 DNA only is kept here, 48 bases in frame from base 1. The germline V gene sets CDR1 to KGHSH and CDR2 to LQKENI. This sample's time point label indicates: about 28 days (+/-7) after the second vaccine dose. AZD1222 recipients whose second dose came at about 4 weeks and those whose second dose came at about 12 weeks were combined into one group, since spike-specific TCR depth and breadth did not differ between the two schedules. Vaccinee samples were obtained from the UK trials COV001 and COV002, which included a single-blind randomized controlled phase 2/3 trial of AZD1222 (ChAdOx1 nCoV-19) in healthy adults. For TCRbeta chain sequencing, PBMC samples were collected from trial participants at day 0 and at day 28 after the second dose.

The sample originates from a study of T cell responses to AZD1222 COVID-19 vaccine (dated by TCRdb to the early 2020s). Some background on the complete study: A total of around 240 trial participants underwent TCR sequencing, of whom some 210 received two doses of AZD1222 and some 25 received two doses of the MenACWY control vaccine. Trial participants were enrolled into age subgroups of 18-55, 56-69 and 70-plus years, which contained around 150, 28 and 57 TCR-sequenced participants, respectively. Overall study results and their limits: Conclusions about previously exposed vaccinees were limited because only six AZD1222 recipients were SARS-CoV-2 seropositive at baseline. In the small 56-69-year group, the increase in depth fell short of significance, most likely because of low power. No day 14 peak-response samples were available, so repertoires were characterized only after the peak T cell response. The vaccine-associated CD4 TCRs covered the entire spike protein, and the dominant responses fell in regions 160-218 and 743-854. Reportedly, close to half of the unique spike-specific TCRs recognized epitopes lying outside the regions that are mutated in the B.1.351 and B.1.1.7 variants. Participants were mostly white British, with more females than males. The authors suggested clonal diversity may have been underestimated. After two AZD1222 doses, spike-specific TCR breadth and depth were significantly higher than at day 0 and than in MenACWY recipients.

The CDR3 regions of human TCRbeta chains were subjected to immunosequencing. Regarding the original processing steps: Repertoire TCRs were matched against a reference library of SARS-CoV-2-specific TCRs generated with the MIRA antigen-specificity platform. Breadth was defined as the fraction of unique TCRs that were SARS-CoV-2-associated. Depth was defined as the fraction of total T cells that were SARS-CoV-2-associated. Using the MIRA data, every spike-specific TCR was mapped to the spike region that the TCR reacted to and assigned to either a CD4 or a CD8 class. Log10-transformed breadth and depth values were compared by one-way ANOVA with Sidak's multiple comparisons tests. TCRdb took over this immuneACCESS table, retaining in-frame rearrangements with V and J assigned. Such tables are incomplete; in checked studies, under half of the missing clones stem from an unresolved V gene, and the remainder is unexplained. V and J calls and clone size are given by that table; D and trimming were obtained from the DNA. The sample table shows 95,000 to 100,000 clones, and approximately 89% are seen once. Clones ranked in the top ten supply roughly 10% of the sample.

The sequence was collected from an adult who received the AZD1222 COVID-19 vaccine. The material sequenced was peripheral blood, taken 28 days after the second AZD1222 dose. Recombination joined TRBV18 with TRBJ2-5; TRBD2 aligns with 9 central bases. CDR3 loop: CASSPVGGGDQETQYF. The DNA sequence is as follows: TGTGCCAGCTCGCCCGTGGGCGGGGGGGACCAAGAGACCCAGTACTTC. The full variable domain, with segments outside the CDR3 supplied by the reference TRBV18 and TRBJ2-5 proteins, appears as NAGVMQNPRHLVRRRGQEARLRCSPMKGHSHVYWYRQLPEEGLKFMVYLQKENIIDESGMPKERFSAEFPKEGPSILRIQQVVRGDSAAYFCASSPVGGGDQETQYFGPGTRLLVL.